Sequencing of this T cell receptor beta chain was carried out in a study of T cell changes during pregnancy in multiple sclerosis. The protocol was immunoSEQ multiplex PCR, while the TCRdb copy is restricted to in-frame clones and leaves out a portion. Seen here are about 27,000 clones, roughly 86% observed once, and the top ten hold 8% to 9%. The germline V gene encodes CDR1 SGHNT and CDR2 YENEEA. There are 16 residues in the CDR3. J lost 1 base, V lost 3 bases, and 6 bases had no gene match. This clone has only one observation. The gene calls are TRBV11-3 and TRBJ2-5, with TRBD1 matching 9 bases. The clonotype was recovered from a female donor with multiple sclerosis, enrolled in a pregnancy study. The sequencing used CD8+ T cells from peripheral blood mononuclear cells, collected in the second trimester of pregnancy. Here the CDR3 reads CASSFRGQGIQETQYF. Written as DNA, the CDR3 is TGTGCCAGCAGCTTCCGGGGACAGGGCATCCAAGAGACCCAGTACTTC.